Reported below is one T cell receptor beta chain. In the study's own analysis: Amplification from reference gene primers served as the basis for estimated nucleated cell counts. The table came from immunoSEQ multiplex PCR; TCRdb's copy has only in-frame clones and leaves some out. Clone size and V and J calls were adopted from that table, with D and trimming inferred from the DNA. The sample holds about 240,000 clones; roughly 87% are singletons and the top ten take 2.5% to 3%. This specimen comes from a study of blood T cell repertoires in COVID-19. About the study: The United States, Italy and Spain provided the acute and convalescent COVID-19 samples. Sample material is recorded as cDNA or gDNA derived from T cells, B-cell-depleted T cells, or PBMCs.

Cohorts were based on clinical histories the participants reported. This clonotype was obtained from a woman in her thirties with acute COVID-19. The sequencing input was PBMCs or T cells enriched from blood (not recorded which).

CDR3 region: CSVASGHFNTEAFF. The CDR3 region has the DNA TGCAGCGTTGCTTCTGGACACTTCAACACTGAAGCTTTCTTT. The rearrangement joins TRBV29-1 to TRBJ1-1; D may be TRBD1 (5 bases). Trimming cost V 4 bases and J 2 bases, with 14 bases left between them. Germline CDR1 is SQVTM and CDR2 is ANQGSEA. The CDR3 totals 14 residues.